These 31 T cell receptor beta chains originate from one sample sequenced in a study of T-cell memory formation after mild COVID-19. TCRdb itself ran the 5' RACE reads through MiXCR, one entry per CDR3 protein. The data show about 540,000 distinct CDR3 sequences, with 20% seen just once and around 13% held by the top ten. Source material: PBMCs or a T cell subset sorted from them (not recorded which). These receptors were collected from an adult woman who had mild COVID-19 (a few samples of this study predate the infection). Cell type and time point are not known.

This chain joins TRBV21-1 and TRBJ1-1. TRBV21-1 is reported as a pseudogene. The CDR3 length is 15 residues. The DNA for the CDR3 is TGTGCCAGCAGCAATTTAAAGGTCCTGAACACTGAAGCTTTCTTT. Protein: CASSNLKVLNTEAFF.

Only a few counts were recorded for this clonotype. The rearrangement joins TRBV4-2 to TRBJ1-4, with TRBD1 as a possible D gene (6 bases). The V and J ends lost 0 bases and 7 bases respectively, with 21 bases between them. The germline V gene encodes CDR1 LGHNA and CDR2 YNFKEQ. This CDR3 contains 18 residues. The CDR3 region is CASSQEALGGLGSEKLFF. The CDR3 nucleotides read TGTGCCAGCAGCCAAGAAGCCCTGGGGGGGCTCGGCTCTGAAAAACTGTTTTTT.

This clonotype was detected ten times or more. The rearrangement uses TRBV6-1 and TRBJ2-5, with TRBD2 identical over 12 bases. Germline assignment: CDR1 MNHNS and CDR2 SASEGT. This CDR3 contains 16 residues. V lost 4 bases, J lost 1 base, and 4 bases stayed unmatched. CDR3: CASSVLAGGLQETQYF. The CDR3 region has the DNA TGTGCCAGCAGTGTCCTAGCGGGGGGGCTCCAAGAGACCCAGTACTTC.

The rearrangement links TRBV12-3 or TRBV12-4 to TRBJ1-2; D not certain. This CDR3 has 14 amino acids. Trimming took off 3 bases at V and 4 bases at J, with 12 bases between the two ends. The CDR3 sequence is CASSFTDEIYGYTF. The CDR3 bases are TGTGCCAGCAGTTTCACGGACGAGATCTATGGCTACACCTTC.

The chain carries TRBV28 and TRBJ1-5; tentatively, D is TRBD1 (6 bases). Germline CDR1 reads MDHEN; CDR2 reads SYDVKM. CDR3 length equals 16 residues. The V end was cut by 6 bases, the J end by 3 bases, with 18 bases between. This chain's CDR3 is CASSQWGRGNNQPQHF. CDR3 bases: TGTGCCAGCAGCCAATGGGGAAGGGGGAACAATCAGCCCCAGCATTTT.

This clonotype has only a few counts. The CDR3 sequence: CSAGLAGGPEQFF. The CDR3 region has the DNA TGCAGCGCTGGACTAGCGGGGGGGCCTGAGCAGTTCTTC. The rearrangement links TRBV29-1 to TRBJ2-1; the match to TRBD2 covers 15 bases. The CDR3 extends over 13 amino acids. The V gene's germline CDR1 is SQVTM and CDR2 ANQGSEA. Trimming took 7 bases from V and 9 from J; bases not matched to a gene: 4.

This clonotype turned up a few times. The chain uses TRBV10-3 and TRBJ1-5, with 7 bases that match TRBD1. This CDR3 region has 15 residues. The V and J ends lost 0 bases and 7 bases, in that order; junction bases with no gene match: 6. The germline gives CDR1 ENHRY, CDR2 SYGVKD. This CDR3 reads CAISESIGGRQPQHF. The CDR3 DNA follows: TGTGCCATCAGTGAGTCGATAGGGGGCCGACAGCCCCAGCATTTT.

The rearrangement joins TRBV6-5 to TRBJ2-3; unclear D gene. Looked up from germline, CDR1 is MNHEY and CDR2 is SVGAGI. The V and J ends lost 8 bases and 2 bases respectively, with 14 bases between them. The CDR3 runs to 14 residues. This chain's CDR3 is CASRAGSFTDTQYF. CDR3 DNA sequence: TGTGCCAGCCGCGCCGGAAGCTTCACAGATACGCAGTATTTT.

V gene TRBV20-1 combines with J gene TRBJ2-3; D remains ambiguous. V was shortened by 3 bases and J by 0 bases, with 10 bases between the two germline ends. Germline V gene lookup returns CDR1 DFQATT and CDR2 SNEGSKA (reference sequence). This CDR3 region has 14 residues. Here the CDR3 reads CSARRPHSTDTQYF. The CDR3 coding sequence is TGCAGTGCTAGGCGACCCCACAGCACAGATACGCAGTATTTT.

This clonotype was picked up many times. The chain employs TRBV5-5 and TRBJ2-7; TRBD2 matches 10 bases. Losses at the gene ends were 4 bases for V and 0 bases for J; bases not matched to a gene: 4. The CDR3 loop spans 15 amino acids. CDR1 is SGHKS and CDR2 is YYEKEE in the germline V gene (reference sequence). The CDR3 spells CASSTGLAVSYEQYF. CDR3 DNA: TGTGCCAGCAGCACCGGACTAGCGGTCTCCTACGAGCAGTACTTC.

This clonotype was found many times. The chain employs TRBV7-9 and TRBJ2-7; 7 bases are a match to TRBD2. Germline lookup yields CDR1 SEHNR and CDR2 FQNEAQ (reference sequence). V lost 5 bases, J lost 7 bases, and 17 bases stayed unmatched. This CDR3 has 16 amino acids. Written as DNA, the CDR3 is TGTGCCAGCAGCCCACCGAGCGGGGAGCTCGGTAAGGAGCAGTACTTC. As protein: CASSPPSGELGKEQYF.

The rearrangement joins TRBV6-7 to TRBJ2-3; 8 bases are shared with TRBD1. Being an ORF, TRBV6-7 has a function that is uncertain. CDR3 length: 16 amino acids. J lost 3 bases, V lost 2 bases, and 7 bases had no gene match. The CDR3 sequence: CASSYGQGIVTDTQYF. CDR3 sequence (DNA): TGTGCCAGCAGTTACGGACAGGGAATCGTGACAGATACGCAGTATTTT.

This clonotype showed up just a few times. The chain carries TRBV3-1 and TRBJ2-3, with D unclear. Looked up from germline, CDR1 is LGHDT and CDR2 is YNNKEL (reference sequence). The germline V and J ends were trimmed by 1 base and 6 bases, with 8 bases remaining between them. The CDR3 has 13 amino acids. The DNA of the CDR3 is TGTGCCAGCAGCCAAGCTCCTCACGATACGCAGTATTTT. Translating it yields CASSQAPHDTQYF.

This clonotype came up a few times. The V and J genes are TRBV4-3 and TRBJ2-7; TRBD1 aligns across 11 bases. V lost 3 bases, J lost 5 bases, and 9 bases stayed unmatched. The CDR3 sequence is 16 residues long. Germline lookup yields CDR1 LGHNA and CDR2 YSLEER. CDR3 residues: CASSHLTGTGGDEQYF. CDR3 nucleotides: TGCGCCAGCAGCCACTTAACCGGGACAGGGGGTGACGAGCAGTACTTC.

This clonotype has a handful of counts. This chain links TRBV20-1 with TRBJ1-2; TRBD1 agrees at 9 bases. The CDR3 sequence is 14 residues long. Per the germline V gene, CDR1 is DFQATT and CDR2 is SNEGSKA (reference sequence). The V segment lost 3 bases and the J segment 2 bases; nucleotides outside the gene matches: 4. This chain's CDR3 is CSARGDRVNYGYTF. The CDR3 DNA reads TGCAGTGCTAGGGGGGACAGGGTCAACTATGGCTACACCTTC.

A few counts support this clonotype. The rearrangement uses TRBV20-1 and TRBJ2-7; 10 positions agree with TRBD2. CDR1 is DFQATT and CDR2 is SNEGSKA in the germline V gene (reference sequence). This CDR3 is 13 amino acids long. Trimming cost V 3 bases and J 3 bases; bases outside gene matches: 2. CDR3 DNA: TGCAGTGCTAGGACTAGCGGGCGCTACGAGCAGTACTTC. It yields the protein CSARTSGRYEQYF.

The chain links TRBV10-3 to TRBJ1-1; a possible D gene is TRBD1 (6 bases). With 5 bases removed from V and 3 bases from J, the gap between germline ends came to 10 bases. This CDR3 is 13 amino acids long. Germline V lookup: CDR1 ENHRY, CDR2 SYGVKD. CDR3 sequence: CAISLKGDTEAFF. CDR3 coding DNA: TGTGCCATCAGTCTCAAGGGGGACACTGAAGCTTTCTTT.

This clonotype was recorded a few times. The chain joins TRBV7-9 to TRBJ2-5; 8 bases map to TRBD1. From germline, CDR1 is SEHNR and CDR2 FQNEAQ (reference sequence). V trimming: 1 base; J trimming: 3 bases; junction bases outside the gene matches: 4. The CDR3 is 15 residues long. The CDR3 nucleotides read TGTGCCAGCAGCTTAGGGCCGACAGGGGAAGAGACCCAGTACTTC. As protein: CASSLGPTGEETQYF.

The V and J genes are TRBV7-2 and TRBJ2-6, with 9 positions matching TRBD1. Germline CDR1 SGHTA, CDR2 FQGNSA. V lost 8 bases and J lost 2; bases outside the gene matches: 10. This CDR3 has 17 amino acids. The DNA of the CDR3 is TGTGCCAGCTGTGACGGGACAGGGAGGCCTGGGGCCAACGTCCTGACTTTC. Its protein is CASCDGTGRPGANVLTF.

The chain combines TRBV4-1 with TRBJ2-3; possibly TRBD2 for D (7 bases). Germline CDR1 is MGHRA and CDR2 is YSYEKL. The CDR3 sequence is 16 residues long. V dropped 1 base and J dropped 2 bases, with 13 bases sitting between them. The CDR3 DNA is TGCGCCAGCAGCCAAGCCCCGGGGGGCCCCACAGATACGCAGTATTTT. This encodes CASSQAPGGPTDTQYF.

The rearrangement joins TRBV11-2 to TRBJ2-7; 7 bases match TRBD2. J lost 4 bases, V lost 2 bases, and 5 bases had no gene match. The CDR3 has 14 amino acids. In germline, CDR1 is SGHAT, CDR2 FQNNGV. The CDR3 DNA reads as TGTGCCAGCAGCTTAAGCGGGGAGGCGTACGAGCAGTACTTC. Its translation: CASSLSGEAYEQYF.

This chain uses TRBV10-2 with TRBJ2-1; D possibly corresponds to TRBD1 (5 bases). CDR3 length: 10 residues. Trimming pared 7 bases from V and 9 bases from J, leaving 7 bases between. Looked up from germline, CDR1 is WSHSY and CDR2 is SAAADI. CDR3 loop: CASKGAEQFF. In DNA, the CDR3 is TGCGCCAGCAAAGGGGCTGAGCAGTTCTTC.

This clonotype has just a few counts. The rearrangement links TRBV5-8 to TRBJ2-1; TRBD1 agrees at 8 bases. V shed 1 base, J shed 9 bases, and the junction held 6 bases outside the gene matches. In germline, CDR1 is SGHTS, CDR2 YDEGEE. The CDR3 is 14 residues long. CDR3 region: CASSLFQGAVEQFF. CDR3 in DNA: TGTGCCAGCAGCTTGTTTCAGGGGGCGGTTGAGCAGTTCTTC.

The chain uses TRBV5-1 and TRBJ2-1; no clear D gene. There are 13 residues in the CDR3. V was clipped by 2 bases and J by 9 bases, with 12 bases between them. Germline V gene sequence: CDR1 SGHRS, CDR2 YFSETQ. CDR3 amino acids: CASSLINSGEQFF. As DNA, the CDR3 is TGCGCCAGCAGCTTAATCAACTCGGGTGAGCAGTTCTTC.

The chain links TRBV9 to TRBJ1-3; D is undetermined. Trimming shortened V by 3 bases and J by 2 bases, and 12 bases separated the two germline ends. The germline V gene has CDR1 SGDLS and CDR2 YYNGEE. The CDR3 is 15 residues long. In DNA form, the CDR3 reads TGTGCCAGCAGCGCGGACCCCCTGGCTGGAAACACCATATATTTT. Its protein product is CASSADPLAGNTIYF. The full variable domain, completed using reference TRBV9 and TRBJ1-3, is DSGVTQTPKHLITATGQRVTLRCSPRSGDLSVYWYQQSLDQGLQFLIQYYNGEERAKGNILERFSAQQFPDLHSELNLSSLELGDSALYFCASSADPLAGNTIYFGEGSWLTVV.

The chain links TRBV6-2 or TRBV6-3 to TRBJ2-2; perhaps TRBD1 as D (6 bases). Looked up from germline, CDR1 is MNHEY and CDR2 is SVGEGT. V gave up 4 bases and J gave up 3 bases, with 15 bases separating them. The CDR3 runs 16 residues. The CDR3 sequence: CASSSRANRDTGELFF. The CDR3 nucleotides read TGTGCCAGCAGTTCCCGAGCGAACAGGGACACCGGGGAGCTGTTTTTT.

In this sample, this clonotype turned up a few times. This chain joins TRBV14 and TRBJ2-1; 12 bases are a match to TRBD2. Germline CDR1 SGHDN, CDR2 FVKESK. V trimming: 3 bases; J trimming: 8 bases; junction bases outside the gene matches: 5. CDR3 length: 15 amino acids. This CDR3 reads CASSHGLAGHHEQFF. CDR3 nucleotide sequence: TGTGCCAGCAGCCATGGACTAGCGGGGCACCATGAGCAGTTCTTC.

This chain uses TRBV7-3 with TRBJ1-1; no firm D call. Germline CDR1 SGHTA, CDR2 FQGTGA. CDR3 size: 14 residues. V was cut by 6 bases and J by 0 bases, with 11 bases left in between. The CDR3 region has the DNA TGTGCCAGCAGTTGGATGACGTTGAACACTGAAGCTTTCTTT. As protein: CASSWMTLNTEAFF.

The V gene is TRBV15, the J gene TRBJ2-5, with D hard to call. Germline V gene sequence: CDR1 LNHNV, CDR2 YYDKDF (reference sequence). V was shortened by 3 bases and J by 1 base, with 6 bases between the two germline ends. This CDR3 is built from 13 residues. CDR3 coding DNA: TGTGCCACCAGCAGCGAAATCCAAGAGACCCAGTACTTC. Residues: CATSSEIQETQYF. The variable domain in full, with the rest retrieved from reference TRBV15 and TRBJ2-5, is DAMVIQNPRYQVTQFGKPVTLSCSQTLNHNVMYWYQQKSSQAPKLLFHYYDKDFNNEADTPDNFQSRRPNTSFCFLDIRSPGLGDTAMYLCATSSEIQETQYFGPGTRLLVL.

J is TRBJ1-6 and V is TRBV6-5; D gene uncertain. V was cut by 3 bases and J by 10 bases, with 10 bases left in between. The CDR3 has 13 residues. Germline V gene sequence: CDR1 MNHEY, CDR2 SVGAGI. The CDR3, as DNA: TGTGCCAGCAGTTATAACTCTGCCTCACCCCTCCACTTT. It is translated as CASSYNSASPLHF.

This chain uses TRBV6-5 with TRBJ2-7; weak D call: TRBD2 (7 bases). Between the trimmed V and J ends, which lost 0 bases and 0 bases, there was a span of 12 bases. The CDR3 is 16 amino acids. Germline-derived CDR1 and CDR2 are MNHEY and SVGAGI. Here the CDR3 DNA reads TGTGCCAGCAGTTACTCGAGAGGGGGGGTCTCCTACGAGCAGTACTTC. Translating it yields CASSYSRGGVSYEQYF.